The 7 T cell receptor beta chains presented below share a single source sample, sequenced in a study of shared clonotypes between healthy human individuals. Only in-frame clones appear in the TCRdb table, and some are missing; sequencing was by immunoSEQ multiplex PCR. The profile shows 2 million to 3 million clones, approximately 93% of them singletons. Source material: naive CD4+ T cells from PBMCs. The subset was: CD45RA+ positively selected. All receptors derive from a man between 18 and 29 years old in good health. Some clones in this sample may be carry-over from other donors' samples.

The genes are TRBV5-4 and TRBJ1-4; possible D gene TRBD1, 5 bases. CDR3 length equals 15 residues. The germline V and J ends were trimmed by 2 bases and 2 bases, with 10 bases remaining between them. CDR1 is SGHNT and CDR2 is YYREEE in the germline V gene (reference sequence). This chain's CDR3 is CASSFGGSTNEKLFF. The CDR3 DNA sequence: TGTGCCAGCAGCTTCGGGGGATCGACTAATGAAAAACTGTTTTTT.

The J gene is TRBJ2-1, the V gene TRBV7-2, with 10 bases aligning to TRBD2. This CDR3 contains 18 residues. Looked up from germline, CDR1 is SGHTA and CDR2 is FQGNSA. Trimming took 1 base from V and 0 from J; bases not matched to a gene: 6. CDR3 sequence: CASSLVLPSGSSYNEQFF. Written as DNA, the CDR3 is TGTGCCAGCAGCTTAGTTTTACCTAGCGGGAGCTCCTACAATGAGCAGTTCTTC.

This clone was detected only a few times. This sample also contains other DNA sequences that code for the same CDR3. The DNA of the CDR3 is TGTGCCAGCAGCTCCGGTGAGACCCAGTACTTC. It encodes CASSSGETQYF. J is TRBJ2-5 and V is TRBV7-6; D ambiguous. The germline V and J ends were trimmed by 4 bases and 5 bases, with 5 bases remaining between them. Germline CDR1 is SGHVS and CDR2 is FNYEAQ. The CDR3 runs 11 residues. Variable domain in full (rest from reference TRBV7-6 and TRBJ2-5): GAGVSQSPRYKVTKRGQDVALRCDPISGHVSLYWYRQALGQGPEFLTYFNYEAQQDKSGLPNDRFSAERPEGSISTLTIQRTEQRDSAMYRCASSSGETQYFGPGTRLLVL.

The CDR3 protein is CASSAARVNTEAFF. CDR3 coding DNA: TGTGCCAGCAGTGCGGCGCGGGTGAACACTGAAGCTTTCTTT. The chain links TRBV28 to TRBJ1-1; no clear D gene. There are 14 residues in the CDR3. From germline, CDR1 is MDHEN and CDR2 SYDVKM. V lost 5 bases to trimming and J lost 0 bases, with 10 bases between them. Full variable domain (remainder filled in from reference TRBV28 and TRBJ1-1): DVKVTQSSRYLVKRTGEKVFLECVQDMDHENMFWYRQDPGLGLRLIYFSYDVKMKEKGDIPEGYSVSREKKERFSLILESASTNQTSMYLCASSAARVNTEAFFGQGTRLTVV.

This clone was picked up one time. This chain joins TRBV6-1 and TRBJ2-1; D may be TRBD2 (7 bases). The V end lost 8 bases, the J end lost 7 bases, and 15 bases lay between the germline ends. The length of the CDR3 is 13 residues. Germline V gene lookup returns CDR1 MNHNS and CDR2 SASEGT. The CDR3 bases are TGTGCCAGCCGGGGGGCTAGCGTTAATGAGCAGTTCTTC. This translates into CASRGASVNEQFF.

This rearrangement joins TRBV7-8 to TRBJ2-5; 9 bases align to TRBD2. The CDR3 is 19 residues long. With V trimmed by 5 bases and J by 2 bases, 18 bases remained unmatched. In germline, CDR1 is SGHVS, CDR2 FQNEAQ. CDR3 bases: TGTGCCAGCAGCGCCCGTTACCGGTTAGCGGGGGCCCAACAAGAGACCCAGTACTTC. Amino acids: CASSARYRLAGAQQETQYF.

A single count supports this clone. CDR3 in amino acids: CASSLYLAGIHEQFF. CDR3 DNA sequence: TGTGCCAGCAGTTTATATCTAGCGGGTATTCATGAGCAGTTCTTC. The chain employs TRBV27 and TRBJ2-1, with 8 bases lining up with TRBD2. The junction had 7 bases not matched to a gene; V was cut back by 1 base and J by 8 bases. This CDR3 has 15 residues. The germline CDR1 and CDR2 sequences are MNHEY and SMNVEV (reference sequence).